The T cell receptor beta chain under discussion was sequenced for a study of PD-1 blockade in mismatch repair-deficient tumors. Germline lookup yields CDR1 SEHNR and CDR2 FQNEAQ (reference sequence). V shed 0 bases and J shed 5 bases, with 4 bases lying between them. The CDR3 totals 13 residues. Clones were read by immunoSEQ multiplex PCR, and TCRdb kept only the in-frame ones, dropping some. The sample contains around 120,000 clones, 88% of which appear only once. The genes are TRBV7-9 and TRBJ2-2; D gene unclear. The specimen was peripheral blood, collected just over 70 weeks after starting pembrolizumab. This TCR came from an adult with mismatch repair-deficient cancer. CDR3 bases: TGTGCCAGCAGCTTAGCGGGTACCGGGGAGCTGTTTTTT. Residues: CASSLAGTGELFF.